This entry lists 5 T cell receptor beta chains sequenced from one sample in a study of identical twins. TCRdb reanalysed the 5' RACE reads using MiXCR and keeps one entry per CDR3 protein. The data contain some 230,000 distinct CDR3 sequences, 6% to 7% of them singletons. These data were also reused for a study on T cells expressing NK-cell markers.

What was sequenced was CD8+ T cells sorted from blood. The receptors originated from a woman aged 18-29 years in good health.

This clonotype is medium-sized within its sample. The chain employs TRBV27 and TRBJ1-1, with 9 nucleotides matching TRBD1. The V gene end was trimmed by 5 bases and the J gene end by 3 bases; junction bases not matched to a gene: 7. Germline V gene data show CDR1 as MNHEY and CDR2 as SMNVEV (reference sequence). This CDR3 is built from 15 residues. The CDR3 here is CASSGGQGGYTEAFF. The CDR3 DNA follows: TGTGCCAGCAGTGGGGGACAGGGAGGGTACACTGAAGCTTTCTTT.

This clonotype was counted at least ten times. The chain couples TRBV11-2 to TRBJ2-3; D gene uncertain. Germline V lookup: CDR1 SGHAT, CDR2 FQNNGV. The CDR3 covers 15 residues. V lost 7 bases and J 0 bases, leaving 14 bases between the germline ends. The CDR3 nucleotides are TGTGCCAGCACCCAAGGCGCAGTTAGCACAGATACGCAGTATTTT. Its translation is CASTQGAVSTDTQYF.

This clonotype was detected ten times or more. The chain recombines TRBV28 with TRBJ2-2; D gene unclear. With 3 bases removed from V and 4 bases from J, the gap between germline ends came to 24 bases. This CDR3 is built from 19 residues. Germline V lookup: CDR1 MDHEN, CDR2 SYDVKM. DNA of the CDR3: TGTGCCAGCAGTTTTCCCGAACACGCTTCCGACGGTCTCACCGGGGAGCTGTTTTTT. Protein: CASSFPEHASDGLTGELFF.

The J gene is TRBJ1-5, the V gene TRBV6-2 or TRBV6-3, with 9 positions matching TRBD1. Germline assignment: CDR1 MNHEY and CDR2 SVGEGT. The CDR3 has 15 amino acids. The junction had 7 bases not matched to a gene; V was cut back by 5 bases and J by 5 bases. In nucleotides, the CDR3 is TGTGCCAGCAGTCAGTCCCGGGACAGGGATCAGCCCCAGCATTTT. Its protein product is CASSQSRDRDQPQHF.

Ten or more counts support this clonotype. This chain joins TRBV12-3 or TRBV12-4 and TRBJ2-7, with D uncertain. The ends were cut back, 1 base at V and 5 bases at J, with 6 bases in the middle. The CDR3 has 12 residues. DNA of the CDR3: TGTGCCAGCAGTTTAGTAGTCAACGAGCAGTACTTC. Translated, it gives CASSLVVNEQYF.